The entry below describes one T cell receptor beta chain. The sample belongs to a study of metastatic and nonmetastatic thyroid tumors. TCRdb recomputed clones from the PCR reads via MiXCR. The repertoire has roughly 70,000 clones, less than 20% of them found once; the top ten carry more than 10%. No patient had received any treatment before thyroid surgery. Germline CDR1 reads SGHAT; CDR2 reads FQNNGV. This CDR3 spans 13 amino acids. The V and J ends lost 8 bases and 6 bases, in that order; junction bases with no gene match: 9. The chain employs TRBV11-2 and TRBJ2-7, with 8 positions matching TRBD2. This clonotype originated in a female donor with papillary thyroid cancer or a benign thyroid nodule (not recorded which). Some clones in this sample may be carry-over from other donors' samples. The material sequenced was blood. The CDR3 here is CASQRTSLSEQYF. DNA for the CDR3: TGTGCCAGCCAGCGGACTAGCTTGTCCGAGCAGTACTTC. Filled out from reference TRBV11-2 and TRBJ2-7, the complete variable domain reads EAGVAQSPRYKIIEKRQSVAFWCNPISGHATLYWYQQILGQGPKLLIQFQNNGVVDDSQLPKDRFSAERLKGVDSTLKIQPAKLEDSAVYLCASQRTSLSEQYFGPGTRLTVT.